This T cell receptor (beta chain) came from a study of early T cells in non-severe SARS-CoV-2 infection. Germline V gives CDR1 MNHEY, CDR2 SVGAGI. The CDR3 has 13 residues. V was clipped by 6 bases and J by 6 bases, with 12 bases between them. TCRdb re-called the 5' RACE reads with MiXCR, one entry per CDR3 protein. The table includes almost 30,000 distinct CDR3 sequences, 5.7% detected once. This clonotype came up a few times. Sequencing used whole blood. The rearrangement joins TRBV6-5 to TRBJ2-1; TRBD1 might be the D (6 bases). This sequence originates from an adult who was a healthcare worker with PCR-confirmed SARS-CoV-2 infection or an uninfected control (not recorded which). The CDR3 DNA sequence: TGTGCCAGCAGCCGAATACAGGGCAATGAGCAGTTCTTC. This translates into CASSRIQGNEQFF.